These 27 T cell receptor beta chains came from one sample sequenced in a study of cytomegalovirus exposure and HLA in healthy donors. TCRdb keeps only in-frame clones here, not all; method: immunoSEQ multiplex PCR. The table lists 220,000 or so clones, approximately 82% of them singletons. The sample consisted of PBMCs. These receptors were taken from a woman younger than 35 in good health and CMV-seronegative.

The CDR3 coding sequence is TGTGCCAGCAGCGTACAGAGGGGCGACGAGCAGTACTTC. The encoded protein is CASSVQRGDEQYF. The chain is built from TRBV9 and TRBJ2-7, with D tentatively TRBD1 or TRBD2 (5 bases each). With 1 base removed from V and 5 bases from J, the gap between germline ends came to 10 bases. Germline V gene sequence: CDR1 SGDLS, CDR2 YYNGEE. The CDR3 has 13 residues.

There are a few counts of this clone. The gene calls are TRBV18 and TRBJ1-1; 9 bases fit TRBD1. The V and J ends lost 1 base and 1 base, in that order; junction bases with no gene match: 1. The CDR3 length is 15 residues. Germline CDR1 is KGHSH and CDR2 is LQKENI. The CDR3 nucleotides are TGTGCCAGCTCACCACGGACAGGGGAGAACACTGAAGCTTTCTTT. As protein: CASSPRTGENTEAFF.

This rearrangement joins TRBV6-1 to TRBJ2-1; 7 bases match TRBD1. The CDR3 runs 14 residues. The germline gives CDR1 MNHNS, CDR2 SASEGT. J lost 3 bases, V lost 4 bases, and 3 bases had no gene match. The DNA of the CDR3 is TGTGCCAGCAGTGCCAGGGGGATCTACAATGAGCAGTTCTTC. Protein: CASSARGIYNEQFF.

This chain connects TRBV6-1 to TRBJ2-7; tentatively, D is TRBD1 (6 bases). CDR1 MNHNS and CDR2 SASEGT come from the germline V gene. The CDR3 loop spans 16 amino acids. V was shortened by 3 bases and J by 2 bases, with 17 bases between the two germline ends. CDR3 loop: CASSESPMGAAYEQYF. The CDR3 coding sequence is TGTGCCAGCAGTGAGAGCCCCATGGGGGCAGCCTACGAGCAGTACTTC.

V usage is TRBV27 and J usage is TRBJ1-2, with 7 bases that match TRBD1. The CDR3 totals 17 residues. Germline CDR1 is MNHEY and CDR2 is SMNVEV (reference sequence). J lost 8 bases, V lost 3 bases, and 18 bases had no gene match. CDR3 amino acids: CASSFQIRGGGLRGYTF. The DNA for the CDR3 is TGTGCCAGCAGTTTCCAGATAAGAGGGGGCGGGTTGCGAGGCTACACCTTC.

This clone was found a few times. The DNA for the CDR3 is TGTGCCAGCAGGACAGGGAGCTCCTATAATTCACCCCTCCACTTT. This encodes CASRTGSSYNSPLHF. The V call is TRBV27, the J call TRBJ1-6; 7 bases map to TRBD1. The CDR3 totals 15 residues. J lost 0 bases, V lost 6 bases, and 2 bases had no gene match. Germline lookup yields CDR1 MNHEY and CDR2 SMNVEV (reference sequence).

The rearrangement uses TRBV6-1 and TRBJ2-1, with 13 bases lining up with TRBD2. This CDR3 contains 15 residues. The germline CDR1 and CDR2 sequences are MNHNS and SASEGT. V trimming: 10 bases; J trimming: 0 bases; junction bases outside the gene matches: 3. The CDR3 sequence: CAIRTSGSSYNEQFF. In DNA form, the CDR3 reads TGTGCCATCAGGACTAGCGGGAGCTCCTACAATGAGCAGTTCTTC.

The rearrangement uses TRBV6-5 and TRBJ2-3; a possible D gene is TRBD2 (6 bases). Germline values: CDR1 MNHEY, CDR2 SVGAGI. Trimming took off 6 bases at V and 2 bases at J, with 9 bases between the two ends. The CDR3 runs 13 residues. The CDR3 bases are TGTGCCAGCAGGCGGGGTCTCACAGATACGCAGTATTTT. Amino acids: CASRRGLTDTQYF.

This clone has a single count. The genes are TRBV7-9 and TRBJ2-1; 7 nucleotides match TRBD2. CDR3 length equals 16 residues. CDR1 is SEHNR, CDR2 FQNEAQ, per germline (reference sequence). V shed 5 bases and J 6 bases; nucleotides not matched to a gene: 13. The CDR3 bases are TGTGCCAGCAGCACAAGGGACCGGGAGGTCCCCAATGAGCAGTTCTTC. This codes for CASSTRDREVPNEQFF. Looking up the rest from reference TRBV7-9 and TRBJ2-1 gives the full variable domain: DTGVSQNPRHKITKRGQNVTFRCDPISEHNRLYWYRQTLGQGPEFLTYFQNEAQLEKSRLLSDRFSAERPKGSFSTLEIQRTEQGDSAMYLCASSTRDREVPNEQFFGPGTRLTVL.

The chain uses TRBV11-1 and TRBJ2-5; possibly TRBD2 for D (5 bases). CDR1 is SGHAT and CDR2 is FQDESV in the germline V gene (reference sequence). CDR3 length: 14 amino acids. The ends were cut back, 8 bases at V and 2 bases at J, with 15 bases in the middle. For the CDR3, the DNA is TGTGCCAGCGGCCTCGGTCGGGGTCAAGAGACCCAGTACTTC. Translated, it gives CASGLGRGQETQYF.

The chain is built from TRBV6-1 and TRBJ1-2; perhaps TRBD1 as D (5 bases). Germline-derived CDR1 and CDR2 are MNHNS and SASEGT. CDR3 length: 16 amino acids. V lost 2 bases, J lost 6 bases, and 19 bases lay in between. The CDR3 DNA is TGTGCCAGCAGTGAATCGGGCAGGGTCCGAAATCATGGCTACACCTTC. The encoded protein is CASSESGRVRNHGYTF.

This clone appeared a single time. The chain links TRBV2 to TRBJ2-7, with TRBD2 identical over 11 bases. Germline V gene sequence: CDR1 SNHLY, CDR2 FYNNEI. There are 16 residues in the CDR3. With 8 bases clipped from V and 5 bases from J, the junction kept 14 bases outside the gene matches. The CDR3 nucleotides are TGTGCCAGCGGAGCGGGACCGGGACTAGCGGTTGACGAGCAGTACTTC. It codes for CASGAGPGLAVDEQYF.

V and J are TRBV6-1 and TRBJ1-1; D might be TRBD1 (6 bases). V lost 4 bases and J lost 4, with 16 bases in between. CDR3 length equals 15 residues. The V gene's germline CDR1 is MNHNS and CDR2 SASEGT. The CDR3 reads CASSAVGAGATEAFF. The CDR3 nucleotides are TGTGCCAGCAGTGCCGTCGGGGCGGGGGCCACTGAAGCTTTCTTT.

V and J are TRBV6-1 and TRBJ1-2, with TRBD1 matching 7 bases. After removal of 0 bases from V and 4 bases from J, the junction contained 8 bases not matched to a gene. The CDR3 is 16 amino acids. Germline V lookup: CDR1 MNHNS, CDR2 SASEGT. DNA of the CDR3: TGTGCCAGCAGTGAAGCACCTGGGACAGACGGCTATGGCTACACCTTC. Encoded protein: CASSEAPGTDGYGYTF.

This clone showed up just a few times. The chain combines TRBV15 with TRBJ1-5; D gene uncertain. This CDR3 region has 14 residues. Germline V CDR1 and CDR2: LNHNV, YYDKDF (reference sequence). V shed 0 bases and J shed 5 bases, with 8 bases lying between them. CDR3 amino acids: CATSRDPLDQPQHF. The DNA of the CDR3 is TGTGCCACCAGCAGAGATCCCCTCGATCAGCCCCAGCATTTT.

CDR3 sequence (DNA): TGCGCCAGCAGCTCGCTACAGGGTTATGGCTACACCTTC. Its protein product is CASSSLQGYGYTF. The V gene is TRBV5-1, the J gene TRBJ1-2; a possible D gene is TRBD1 (6 bases). The V gene's germline CDR1 is SGHRS and CDR2 YFSETQ. The CDR3 runs 13 residues. Trimming removed 3 bases from V and 5 bases from J, with 11 bases in between.

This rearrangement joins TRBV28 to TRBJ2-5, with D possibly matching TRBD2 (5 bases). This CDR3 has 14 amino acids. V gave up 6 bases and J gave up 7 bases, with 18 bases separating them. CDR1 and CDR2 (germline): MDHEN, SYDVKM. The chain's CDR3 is CASRITGSRGTQYF. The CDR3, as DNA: TGTGCCAGCAGAATTACTGGGAGTCGGGGGACCCAGTACTTC.

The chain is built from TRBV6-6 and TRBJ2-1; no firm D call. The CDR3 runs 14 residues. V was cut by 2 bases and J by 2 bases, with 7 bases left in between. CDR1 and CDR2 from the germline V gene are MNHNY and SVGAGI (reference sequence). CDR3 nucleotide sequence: TGTGCCAGCAGTTACGCGGCCACCTACAATGAGCAGTTCTTC. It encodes CASSYAATYNEQFF.

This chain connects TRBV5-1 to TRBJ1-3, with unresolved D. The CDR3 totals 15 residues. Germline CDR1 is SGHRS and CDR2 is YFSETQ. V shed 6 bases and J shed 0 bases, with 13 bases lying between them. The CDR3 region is CASMMDSGSGNTIYF. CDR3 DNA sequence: TGCGCCAGCATGATGGACTCAGGCTCTGGAAACACCATATATTTT.

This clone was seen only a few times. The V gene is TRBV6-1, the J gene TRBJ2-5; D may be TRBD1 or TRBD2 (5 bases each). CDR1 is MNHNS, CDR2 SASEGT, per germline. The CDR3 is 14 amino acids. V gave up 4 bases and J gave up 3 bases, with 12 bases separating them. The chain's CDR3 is CASSAGTAKETQYF. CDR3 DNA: TGTGCCAGCAGTGCCGGGACGGCTAAAGAGACCCAGTACTTC.

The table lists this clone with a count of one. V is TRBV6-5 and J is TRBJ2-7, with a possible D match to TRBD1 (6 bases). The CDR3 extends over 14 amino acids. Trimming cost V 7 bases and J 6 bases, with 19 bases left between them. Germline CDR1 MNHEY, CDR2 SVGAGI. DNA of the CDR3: TGTGCCAGCACCTCTCACAGGGACGGCTCCGAGCAGTACTTC. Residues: CASTSHRDGSEQYF.

This CDR3 is CASSRGTGAYNSPLHF. CDR3 coding DNA: TGCGCCAGCAGCCGCGGGACAGGGGCCTATAATTCACCCCTCCACTTT. The gene calls are TRBV5-1 and TRBJ1-6, with 10 bases that match TRBD1. Germline values: CDR1 SGHRS, CDR2 YFSETQ. With V trimmed by 4 bases and J by 2 bases, 3 bases remained unmatched. The CDR3 contains 16 residues.

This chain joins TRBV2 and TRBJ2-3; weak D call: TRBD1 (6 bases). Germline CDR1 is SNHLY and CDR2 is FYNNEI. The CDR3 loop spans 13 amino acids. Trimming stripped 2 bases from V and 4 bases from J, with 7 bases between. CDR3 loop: CASSESGADTQYF. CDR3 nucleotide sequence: TGTGCCAGCAGTGAATCAGGGGCAGATACGCAGTATTTT.

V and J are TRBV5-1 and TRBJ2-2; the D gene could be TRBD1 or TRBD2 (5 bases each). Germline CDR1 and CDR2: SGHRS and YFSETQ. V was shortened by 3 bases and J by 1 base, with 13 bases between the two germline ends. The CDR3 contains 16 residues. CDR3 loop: CASSSAGTLNTGELFF. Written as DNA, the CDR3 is TGCGCCAGCAGCTCAGCCGGGACCCTGAACACCGGGGAGCTGTTTTTT.

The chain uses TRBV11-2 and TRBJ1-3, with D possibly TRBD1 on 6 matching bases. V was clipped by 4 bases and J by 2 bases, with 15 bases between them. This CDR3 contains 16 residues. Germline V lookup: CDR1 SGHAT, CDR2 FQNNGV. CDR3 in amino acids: CASSSGAGYAGNTIYF. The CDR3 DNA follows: TGTGCCAGCAGCTCAGGGGCGGGTTATGCTGGAAACACCATATATTTT.

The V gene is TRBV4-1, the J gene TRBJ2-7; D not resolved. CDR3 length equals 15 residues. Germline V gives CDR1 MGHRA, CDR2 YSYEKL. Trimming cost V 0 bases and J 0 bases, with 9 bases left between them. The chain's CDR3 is CASSQERANSYEQYF. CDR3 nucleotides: TGCGCCAGCAGCCAAGAAAGAGCGAACTCCTACGAGCAGTACTTC.

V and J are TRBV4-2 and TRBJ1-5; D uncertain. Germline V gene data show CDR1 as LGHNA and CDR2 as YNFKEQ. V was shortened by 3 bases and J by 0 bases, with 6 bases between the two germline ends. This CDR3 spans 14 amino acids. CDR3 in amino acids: CASSHRDSNQPQHF. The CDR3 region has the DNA TGTGCCAGCAGCCACCGGGATAGCAATCAGCCCCAGCATTTT.